Below, one TCR beta chain is given with its context. Its antigen is unidentified. This entry belongs to a study of cytomegalovirus exposure and HLA in healthy donors. Study in general: Caucasian-associated ancestry cluster membership applied to over 80% of a few hundred genotyped donors.

CDR1 and CDR2 (germline): LNHNV, YYDKDF (reference sequence). V lost 5 bases and J lost 4, with 8 bases in between. The CDR3 loop spans 12 amino acids. Findings and caveats of the study: A few of the chains that were CMV-associated were confirmed in vitro to be specific for CMV antigens. Earlier findings revealed that most TCR beta V segments proved productive either about 90% or about 30% of the time.

Researchers ran the PCR with 60 Vbeta and 13 Jbeta primers. Only in-frame clones appear in the TCRdb table, and some are missing; sequencing was by immunoSEQ multiplex PCR. The sample holds 200,000 or so clones; approximately 85% are singletons and the top ten take 5.5% to 7%. The clonotype originates from a woman between 45 and 65 years old in good health and CMV-seropositive. The gene calls are TRBV15 and TRBJ2-5, with D maybe TRBD2 (6 bases). The specimen was PBMCs. CDR3 coding DNA: TGTGCCACCAGCTCGGGGGTAGAGACCCAGTACTTC. Its translation is CATSSGVETQYF.